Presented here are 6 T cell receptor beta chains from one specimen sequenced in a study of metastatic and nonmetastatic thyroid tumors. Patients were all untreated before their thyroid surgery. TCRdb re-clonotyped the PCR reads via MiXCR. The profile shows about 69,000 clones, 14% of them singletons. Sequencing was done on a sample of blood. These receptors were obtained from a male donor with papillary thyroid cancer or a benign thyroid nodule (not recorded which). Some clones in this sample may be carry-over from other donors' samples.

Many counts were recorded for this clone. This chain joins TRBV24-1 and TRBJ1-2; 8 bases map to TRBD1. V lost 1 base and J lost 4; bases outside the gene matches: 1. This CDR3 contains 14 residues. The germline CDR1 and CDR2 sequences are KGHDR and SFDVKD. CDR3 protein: CATSDFGQGYGYTF. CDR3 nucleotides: TGTGCCACCAGTGATTTCGGACAGGGCTATGGCTACACCTTC.

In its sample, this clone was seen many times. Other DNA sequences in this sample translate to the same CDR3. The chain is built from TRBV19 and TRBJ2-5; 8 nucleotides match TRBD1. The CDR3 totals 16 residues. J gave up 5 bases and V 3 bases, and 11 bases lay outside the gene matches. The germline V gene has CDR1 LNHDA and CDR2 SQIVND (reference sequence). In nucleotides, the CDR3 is TGTGCCAGTAGTATGTTAGGGGCAGGGGGCCGGGAGACCCAGTACTTC. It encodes CASSMLGAGGRETQYF. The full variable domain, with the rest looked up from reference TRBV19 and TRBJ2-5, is DGGITQSPKYLFRKEGQNVTLSCEQNLNHDAMYWYRQDPGQGLRLIYYSQIVNDFQKGDIAEGYSVSREKKESFPLTVTSAQKNPTAFYLCASSMLGAGGRETQYFGPGTRLLVL.

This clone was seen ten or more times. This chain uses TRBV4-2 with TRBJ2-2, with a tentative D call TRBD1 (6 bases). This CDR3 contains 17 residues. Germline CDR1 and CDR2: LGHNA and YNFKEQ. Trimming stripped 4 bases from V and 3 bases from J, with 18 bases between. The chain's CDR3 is CASSPVPQGVDTGELFF. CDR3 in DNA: TGTGCCAGCAGCCCCGTCCCACAGGGCGTCGACACCGGGGAGCTGTTTTTT.

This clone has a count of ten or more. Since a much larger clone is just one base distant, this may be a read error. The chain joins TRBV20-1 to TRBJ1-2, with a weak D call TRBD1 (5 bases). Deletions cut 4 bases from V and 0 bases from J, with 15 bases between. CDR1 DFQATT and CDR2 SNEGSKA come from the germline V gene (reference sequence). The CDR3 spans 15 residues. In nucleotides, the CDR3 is TGCAGTGCTACCTGCCGGGACGGAGCTAACTATGGCTACACCTTC. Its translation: CSATCRDGANYGYTF.

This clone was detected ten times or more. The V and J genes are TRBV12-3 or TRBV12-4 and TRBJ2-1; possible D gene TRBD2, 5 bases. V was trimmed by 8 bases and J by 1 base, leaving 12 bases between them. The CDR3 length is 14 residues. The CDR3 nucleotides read TGTGCCAGCGGGAGATCGGAATCCTACAATGAGCAGTTCTTC. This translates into CASGRSESYNEQFF.

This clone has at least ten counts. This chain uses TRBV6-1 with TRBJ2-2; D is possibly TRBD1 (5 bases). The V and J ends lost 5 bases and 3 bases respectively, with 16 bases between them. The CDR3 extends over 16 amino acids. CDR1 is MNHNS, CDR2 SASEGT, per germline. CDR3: CASSTLRQFDTGELFF. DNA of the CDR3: TGTGCCAGCAGTACCCTAAGACAGTTTGACACCGGGGAGCTGTTTTTT.